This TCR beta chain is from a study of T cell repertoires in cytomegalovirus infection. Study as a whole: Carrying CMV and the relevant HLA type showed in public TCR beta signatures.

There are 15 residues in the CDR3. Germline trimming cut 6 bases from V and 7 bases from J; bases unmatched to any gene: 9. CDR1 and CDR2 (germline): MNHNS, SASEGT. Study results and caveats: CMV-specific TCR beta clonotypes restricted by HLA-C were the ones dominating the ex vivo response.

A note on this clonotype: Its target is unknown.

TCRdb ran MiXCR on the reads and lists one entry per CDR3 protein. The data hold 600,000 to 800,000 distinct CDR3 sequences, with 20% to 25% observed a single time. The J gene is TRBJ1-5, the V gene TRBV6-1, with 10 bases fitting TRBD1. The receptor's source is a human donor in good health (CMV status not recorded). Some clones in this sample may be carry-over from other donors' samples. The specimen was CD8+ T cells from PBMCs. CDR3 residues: CASRPGTGVVQPQHF. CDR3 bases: TGTGCCAGCAGGCCCGGGACAGGGGTAGTGCAGCCCCAGCATTTT.